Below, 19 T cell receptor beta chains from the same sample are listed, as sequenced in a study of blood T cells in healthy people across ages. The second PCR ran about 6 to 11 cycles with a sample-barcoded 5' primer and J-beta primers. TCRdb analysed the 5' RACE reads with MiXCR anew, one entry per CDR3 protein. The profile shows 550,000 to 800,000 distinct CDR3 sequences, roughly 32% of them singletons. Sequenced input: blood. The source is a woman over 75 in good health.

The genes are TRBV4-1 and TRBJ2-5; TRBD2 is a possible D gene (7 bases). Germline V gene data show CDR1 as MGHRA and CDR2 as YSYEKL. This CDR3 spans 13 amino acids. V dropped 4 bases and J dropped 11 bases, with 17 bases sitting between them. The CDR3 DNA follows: TGCGCCAGCAGCCTTAATACAGGGAGGGAGCAGTACTTC. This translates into CASSLNTGREQYF.

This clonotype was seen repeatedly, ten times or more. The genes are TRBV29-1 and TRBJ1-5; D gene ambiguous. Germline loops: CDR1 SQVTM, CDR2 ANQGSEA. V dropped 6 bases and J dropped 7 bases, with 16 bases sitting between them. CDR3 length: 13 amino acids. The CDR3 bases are TGCAGCGTCGCACAGTCTTTTCAACAGCCCCAGCATTTT. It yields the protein CSVAQSFQQPQHF.

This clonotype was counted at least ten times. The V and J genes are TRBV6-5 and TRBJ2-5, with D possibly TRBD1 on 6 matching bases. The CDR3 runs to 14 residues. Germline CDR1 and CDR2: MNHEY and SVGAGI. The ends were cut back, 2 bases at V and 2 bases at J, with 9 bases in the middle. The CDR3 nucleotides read TGTGCCAGCAGTTACAAGGGACAACAAGAGACCCAGTACTTC. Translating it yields CASSYKGQQETQYF.

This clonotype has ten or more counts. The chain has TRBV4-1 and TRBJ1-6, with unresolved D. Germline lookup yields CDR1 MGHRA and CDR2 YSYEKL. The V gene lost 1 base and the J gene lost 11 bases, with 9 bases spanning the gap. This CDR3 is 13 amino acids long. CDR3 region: CASSQVMRPPLHF. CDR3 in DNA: TGCGCCAGCAGCCAAGTAATGCGGCCACCCCTCCACTTT.

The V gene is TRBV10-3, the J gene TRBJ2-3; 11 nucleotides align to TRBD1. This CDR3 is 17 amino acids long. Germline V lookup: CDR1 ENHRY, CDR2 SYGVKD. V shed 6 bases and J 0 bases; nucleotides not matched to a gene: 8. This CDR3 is CAISRDRGSPSTDTQYF. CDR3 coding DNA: TGTGCCATCAGCCGGGACAGGGGGTCCCCTAGCACAGATACGCAGTATTTT.

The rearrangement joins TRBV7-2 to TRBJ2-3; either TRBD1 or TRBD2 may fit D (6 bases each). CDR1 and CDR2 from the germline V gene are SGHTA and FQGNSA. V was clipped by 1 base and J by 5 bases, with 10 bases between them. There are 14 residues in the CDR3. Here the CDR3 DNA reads TGTGCCAGCAGCTTAGAACAGGGAGGAGATACGCAGTATTTT. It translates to CASSLEQGGDTQYF.

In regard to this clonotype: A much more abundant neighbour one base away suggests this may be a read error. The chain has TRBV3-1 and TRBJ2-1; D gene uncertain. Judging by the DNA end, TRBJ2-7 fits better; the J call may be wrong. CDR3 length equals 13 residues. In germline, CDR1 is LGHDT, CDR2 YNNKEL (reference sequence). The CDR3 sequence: CASSQRDYNEQYF. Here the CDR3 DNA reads TGTGCCAGCAGCCAAAGGGATTACAATGAGCAGTACTTC.

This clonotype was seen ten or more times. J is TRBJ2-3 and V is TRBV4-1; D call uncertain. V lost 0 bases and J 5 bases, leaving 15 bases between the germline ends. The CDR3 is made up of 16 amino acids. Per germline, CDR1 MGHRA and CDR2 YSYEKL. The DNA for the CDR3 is TGCGCCAGCAGCCAAGAGGAACAGTCGCTGGGAGATACGCAGTATTTT. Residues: CASSQEEQSLGDTQYF.

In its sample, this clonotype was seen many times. CDR3 coding DNA: TGTGCCTGGAGGCCTCCGGGACAGGGGAACTATGGCTACACCTTC. This translates into CAWRPPGQGNYGYTF. The rearrangement links TRBV30 to TRBJ1-2, with TRBD1 identical over 10 bases. Germline values: CDR1 GTSNPN, CDR2 SVGIG (reference sequence). The CDR3 spans 15 residues. J lost 2 bases, V lost 3 bases, and 6 bases had no gene match.

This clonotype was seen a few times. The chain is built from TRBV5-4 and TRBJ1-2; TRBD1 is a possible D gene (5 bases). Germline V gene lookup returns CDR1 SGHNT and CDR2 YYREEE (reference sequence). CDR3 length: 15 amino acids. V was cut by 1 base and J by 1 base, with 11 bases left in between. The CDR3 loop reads CASSLTGLLNYGYTF. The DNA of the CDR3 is TGTGCCAGCAGCTTGACAGGACTACTTAACTATGGCTACACCTTC.

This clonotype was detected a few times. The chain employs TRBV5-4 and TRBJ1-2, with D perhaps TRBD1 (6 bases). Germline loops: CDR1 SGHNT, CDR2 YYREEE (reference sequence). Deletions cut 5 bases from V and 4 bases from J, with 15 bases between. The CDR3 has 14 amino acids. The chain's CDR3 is CASRRTGRGYGYTF. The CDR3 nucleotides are TGTGCCAGCAGGCGAACAGGGAGGGGCTATGGCTACACCTTC.

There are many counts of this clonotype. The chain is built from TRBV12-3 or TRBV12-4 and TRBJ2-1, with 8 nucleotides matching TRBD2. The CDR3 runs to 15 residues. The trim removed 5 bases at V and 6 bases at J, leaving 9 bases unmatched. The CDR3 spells CASSPRGARGNEQFF. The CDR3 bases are TGTGCCAGCAGTCCGCGGGGGGCGAGGGGCAATGAGCAGTTCTTC.

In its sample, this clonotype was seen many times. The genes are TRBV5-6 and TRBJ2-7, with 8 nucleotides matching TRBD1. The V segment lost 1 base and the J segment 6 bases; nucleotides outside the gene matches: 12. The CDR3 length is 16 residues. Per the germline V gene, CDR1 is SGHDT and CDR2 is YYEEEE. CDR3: CASSLTIRGRGGEQYF. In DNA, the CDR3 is TGTGCCAGCAGCTTGACCATCAGGGGGCGAGGAGGCGAGCAGTACTTC.

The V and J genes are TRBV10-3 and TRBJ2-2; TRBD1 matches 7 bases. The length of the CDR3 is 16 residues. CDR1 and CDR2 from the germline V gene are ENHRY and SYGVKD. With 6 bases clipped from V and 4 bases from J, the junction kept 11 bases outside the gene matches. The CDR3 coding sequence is TGTGCCATCAGGCGGAAAATACAGGGGACCACCGGGGAGCTGTTTTTT. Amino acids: CAIRRKIQGTTGELFF.

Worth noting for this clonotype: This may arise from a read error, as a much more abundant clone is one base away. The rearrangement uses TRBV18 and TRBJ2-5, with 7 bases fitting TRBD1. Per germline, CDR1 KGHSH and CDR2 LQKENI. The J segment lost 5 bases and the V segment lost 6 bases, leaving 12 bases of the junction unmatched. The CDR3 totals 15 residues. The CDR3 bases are TGTGCCAGCTCTCGTGACAGGGATCGGCACGAGACCCAGTACTTC. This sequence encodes CASSRDRDRHETQYF.

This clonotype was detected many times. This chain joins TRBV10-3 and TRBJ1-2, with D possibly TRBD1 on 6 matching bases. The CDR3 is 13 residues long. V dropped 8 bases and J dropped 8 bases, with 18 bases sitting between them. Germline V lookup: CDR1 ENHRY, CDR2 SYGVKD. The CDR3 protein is CAILTGSVEGYTF. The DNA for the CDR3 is TGTGCCATCCTTACAGGGAGTGTCGAAGGCTACACCTTC.

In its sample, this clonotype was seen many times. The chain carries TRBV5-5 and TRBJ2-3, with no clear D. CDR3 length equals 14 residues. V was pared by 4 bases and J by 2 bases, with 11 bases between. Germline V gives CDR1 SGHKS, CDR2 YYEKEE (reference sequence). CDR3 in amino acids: CASSLGPSTDTQYF. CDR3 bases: TGTGCCAGCAGCCTTGGACCCTCCACAGATACGCAGTATTTT.

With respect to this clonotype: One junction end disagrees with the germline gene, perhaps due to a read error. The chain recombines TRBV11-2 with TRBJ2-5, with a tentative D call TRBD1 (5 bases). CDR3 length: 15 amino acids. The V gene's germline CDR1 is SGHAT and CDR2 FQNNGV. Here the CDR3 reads CASSPGRAYQEAQYF. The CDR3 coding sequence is TGTGCCAGCAGCCCCGGCAGGGCATACCAAGAGGCCCAGTACTTC.

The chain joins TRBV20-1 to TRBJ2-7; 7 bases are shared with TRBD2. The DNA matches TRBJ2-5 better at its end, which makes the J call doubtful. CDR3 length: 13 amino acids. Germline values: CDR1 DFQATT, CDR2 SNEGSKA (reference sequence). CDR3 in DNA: TGCAGTGCTAGAGCAGCGGGGAGGGAGACCCAGTACTTC. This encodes CSARAAGRETQYF.